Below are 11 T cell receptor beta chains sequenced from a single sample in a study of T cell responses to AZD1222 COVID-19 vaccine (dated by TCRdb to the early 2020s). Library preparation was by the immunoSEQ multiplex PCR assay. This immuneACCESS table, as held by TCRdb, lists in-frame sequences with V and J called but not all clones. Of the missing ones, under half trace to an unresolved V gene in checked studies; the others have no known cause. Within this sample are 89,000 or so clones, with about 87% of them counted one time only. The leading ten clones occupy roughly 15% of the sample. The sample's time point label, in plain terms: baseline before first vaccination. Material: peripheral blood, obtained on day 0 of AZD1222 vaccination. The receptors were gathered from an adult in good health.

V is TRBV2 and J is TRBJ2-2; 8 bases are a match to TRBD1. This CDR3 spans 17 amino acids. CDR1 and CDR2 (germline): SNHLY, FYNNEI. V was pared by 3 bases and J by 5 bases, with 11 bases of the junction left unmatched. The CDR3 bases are TGTGCCAGCAGTGAGCCGGGGGCAGGGGGCGCGACCGGGGAGCTGTTTTTT. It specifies CASSEPGAGGATGELFF. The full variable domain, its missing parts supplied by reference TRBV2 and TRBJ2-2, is EPEVTQTPSHQVTQMGQEVILRCVPISNHLYFYWYRQILGQKVEFLVSFYNNEISEKSEIFDDQFSVERPDGSNFTLKIRSTKLEDSAMYFCASSEPGAGGATGELFFGEGSRLTVL.

As DNA, the CDR3 is TGCGCCAGCAGTGAGAGATTCGGGACTAGCGGAGAAGATACGCAGTATTTT. It codes for CASSERFGTSGEDTQYF. V is TRBV10-2 and J is TRBJ2-3, with 11 bases aligning to TRBD2. Germline V gene data show CDR1 as WSHSY and CDR2 as SAAADI. V gave up 2 bases and J gave up 5 bases; unmatched junction bases: 9. The CDR3 covers 17 residues.

CDR3 amino acids: CASSLRPLEEQYF. The CDR3 region has the DNA TGCGCCAGCAGCTTACGCCCTCTGGAGGAGCAGTACTTC. The chain employs TRBV5-1 and TRBJ2-7, with unresolved D. The germline V gene has CDR1 SGHRS and CDR2 YFSETQ. The ends were cut back, 2 bases at V and 7 bases at J, with 13 bases in the middle. This CDR3 spans 13 amino acids.

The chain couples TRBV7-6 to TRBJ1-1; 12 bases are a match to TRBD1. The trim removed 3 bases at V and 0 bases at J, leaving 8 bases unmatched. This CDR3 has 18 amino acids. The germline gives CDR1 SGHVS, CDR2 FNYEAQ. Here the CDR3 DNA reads TGTGCCAGCAGCTTGATACCGGGACAGGGGGCGGTGAACACTGAAGCTTTCTTT. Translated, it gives CASSLIPGQGAVNTEAFF.

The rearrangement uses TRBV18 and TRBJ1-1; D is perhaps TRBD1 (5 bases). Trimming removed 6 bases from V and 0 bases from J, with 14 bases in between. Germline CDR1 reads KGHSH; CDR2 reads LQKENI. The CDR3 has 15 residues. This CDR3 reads CASSLTGTLNTEAFF. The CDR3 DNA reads TGTGCCAGCTCCCTCACCGGGACCTTGAACACTGAAGCTTTCTTT.

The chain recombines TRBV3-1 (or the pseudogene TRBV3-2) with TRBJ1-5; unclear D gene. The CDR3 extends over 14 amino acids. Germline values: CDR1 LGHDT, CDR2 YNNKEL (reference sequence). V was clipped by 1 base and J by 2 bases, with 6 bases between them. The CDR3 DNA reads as TGTGCCAGCAGCCAAGGCGCGGGCAATCAGCCCCAGCATTTT. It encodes CASSQGAGNQPQHF.

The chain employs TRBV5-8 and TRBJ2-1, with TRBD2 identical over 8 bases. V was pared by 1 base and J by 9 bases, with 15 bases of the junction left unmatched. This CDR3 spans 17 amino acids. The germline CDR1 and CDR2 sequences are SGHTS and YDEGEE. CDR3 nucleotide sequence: TGTGCCAGCAGCTTGTATTCAGGGGCGGGAGGAGGCACTGAGCAGTTCTTC. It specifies CASSLYSGAGGGTEQFF.

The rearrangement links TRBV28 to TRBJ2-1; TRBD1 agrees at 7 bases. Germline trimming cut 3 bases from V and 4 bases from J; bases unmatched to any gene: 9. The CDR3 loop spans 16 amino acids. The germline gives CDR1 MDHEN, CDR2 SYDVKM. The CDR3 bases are TGTGCCAGCAGTTTGCCTCCTCCGGGACAGTACAATGAGCAGTTCTTC. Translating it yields CASSLPPPGQYNEQFF.

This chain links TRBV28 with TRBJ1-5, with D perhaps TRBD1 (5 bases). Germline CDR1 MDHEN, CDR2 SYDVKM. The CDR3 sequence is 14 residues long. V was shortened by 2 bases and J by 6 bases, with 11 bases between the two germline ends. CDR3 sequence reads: CASSLRGVSQPQHF. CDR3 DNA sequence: TGTGCCAGCAGTTTAAGGGGCGTAAGTCAGCCCCAGCATTTT.

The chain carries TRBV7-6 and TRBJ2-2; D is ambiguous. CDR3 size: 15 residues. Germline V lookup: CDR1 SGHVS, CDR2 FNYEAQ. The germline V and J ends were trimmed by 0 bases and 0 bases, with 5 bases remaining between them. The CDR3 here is CASSLAGTNTGELFF. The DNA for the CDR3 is TGTGCCAGCAGCTTAGCGGGGACGAACACCGGGGAGCTGTTTTTT. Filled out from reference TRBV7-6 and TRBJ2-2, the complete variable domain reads GAGVSQSPRYKVTKRGQDVALRCDPISGHVSLYWYRQALGQGPEFLTYFNYEAQQDKSGLPNDRFSAERPEGSISTLTIQRTEQRDSAMYRCASSLAGTNTGELFFGEGSRLTVL.

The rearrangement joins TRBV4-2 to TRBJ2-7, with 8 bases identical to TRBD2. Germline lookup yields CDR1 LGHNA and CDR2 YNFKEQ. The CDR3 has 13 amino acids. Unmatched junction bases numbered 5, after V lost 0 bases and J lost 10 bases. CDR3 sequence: CASSQEGGRFQYF. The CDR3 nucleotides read TGTGCCAGCAGCCAAGAAGGCGGGAGGTTTCAGTACTTC.